The T cell receptor beta chain under discussion was sequenced for a study of CD8+CD57+ T cells in acquired aplastic anemia listed by TCRdb under 2018. A note on the overall study: DNA extracted from sorted CD4+ and CD8+ cells had a mean of roughly 3.4 ug, with a range of 0.2 to 27.4 ug. CD8+CD57+ expansion was defined as frequency above the mean frequency observed in healthy subjects. Beyond this particular receptor, the publication reports: No significant difference in CD8+ Simpson's diversity was found between patients and healthy controls (P=0.060). Although 25 to 30 CD8+ CDR3 sequences were shared by patients and controls, these sequences appeared highly expressed in patients and within the immunodominant clones of patients.

Expansion of CD8+CD57+ cells had been shown by flow cytometry in the patients chosen for sequencing. Every patient had severe acquired aplastic anemia, diagnosed using the International Study of Aplastic Anemia and Agranulocytosis and Camitta criteria. At the time blood was sampled, none of the patients had received any therapy. In this study, sorted CD4+ and CD8+ T cells from the blood of healthy subjects and of severe aplastic anemia patients had their TCR repertoires deep-sequenced. Patients were enrolled in the USA under clinicaltrials.gov protocols 00001620, 01623167, 00001397, 00071045, 00081523 and 00961064. Ficoll-Paque density gradient centrifugation was used to isolate peripheral blood mononuclear cells. Before DNA extraction, CD4+ and CD8+ T cells were sorted with FACS or magnetic beads. The CDR3 spans 15 residues, from the cysteine through the phenylalanine. Just CDR3 DNA is preserved here, 45 bases in frame from base 1. The V and J ends are trimmed by 0 bases and 4 bases, leaving 10 bases between them. Sequences LGHNA (CDR1) and YSLEER (CDR2) are obtained from the germline V gene.

Genomic DNA was used as template for profiling of TCR beta VDJ combinations and CDR3 sequences. TCR repertoire sequencing was run on an Illumina HiSeq 2000. In the original analysis: TRBV/TRBJ rearrangement plots, CDR3 size and DJ length profiles, and Simpson's diversity index were used to assess repertoires. The most abundant DNA sequence in the deep sequencing data was defined as the immunodominant clone. CDR3 amino acid sequences were checked for sharing across subjects and were also compared against the VDJdb database and published repertoires. TCRdb ran its own pipeline on the public reads, namely fastp trimming at Q25 and MiXCR clone calling, and kept in-frame beta chains. Records with the same CDR3 protein are collapsed into one entry carrying the most frequent genes and DNA. The authors' filters were not applied to this entry. In all, the sample holds 160,000 or so distinct CDR3 sequences, and around half of those were seen once. The ten largest make up about 2.8% of the sample.

This clonotype was found a few times. What antigen it recognizes has not been identified. Per-base qualities were not stored, and no clone one base away is much larger. Recombination linked TRBV4-3 to TRBJ1-3; no D gene is confidently identified. Sequences were obtained from sorted CD4+, CD8+, or CD8+CD57+ T cells (not recorded which) from PBMCs. This clonotype was obtained from a human donor with aplastic anemia. The CDR3 reads as follows: CASSQDAGPGNTIYF. Read as DNA, the sequence is TGCGCCAGCAGCCAAGACGCCGGTCCCGGAAACACCATATATTTT.